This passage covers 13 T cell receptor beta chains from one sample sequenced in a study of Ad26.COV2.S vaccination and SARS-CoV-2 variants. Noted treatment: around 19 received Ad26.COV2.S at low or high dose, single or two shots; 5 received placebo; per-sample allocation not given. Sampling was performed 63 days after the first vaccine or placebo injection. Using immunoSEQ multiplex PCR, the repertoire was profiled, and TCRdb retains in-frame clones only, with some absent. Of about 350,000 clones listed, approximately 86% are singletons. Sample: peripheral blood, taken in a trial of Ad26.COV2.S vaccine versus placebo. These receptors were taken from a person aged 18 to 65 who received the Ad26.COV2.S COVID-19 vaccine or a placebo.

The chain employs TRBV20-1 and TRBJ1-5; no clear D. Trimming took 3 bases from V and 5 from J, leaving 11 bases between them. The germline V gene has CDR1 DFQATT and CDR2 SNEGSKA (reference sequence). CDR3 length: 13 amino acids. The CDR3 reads CSASYGTYQPQHF. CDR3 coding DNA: TGCAGTGCTAGTTACGGTACCTATCAGCCCCAGCATTTT.

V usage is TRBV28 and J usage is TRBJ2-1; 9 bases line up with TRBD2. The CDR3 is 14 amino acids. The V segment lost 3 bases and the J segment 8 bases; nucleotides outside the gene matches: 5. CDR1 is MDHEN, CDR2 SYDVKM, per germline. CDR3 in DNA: TGTGCCAGCAGTTTTAGCGGGAGTAGGGATGAGCAGTTCTTC. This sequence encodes CASSFSGSRDEQFF.

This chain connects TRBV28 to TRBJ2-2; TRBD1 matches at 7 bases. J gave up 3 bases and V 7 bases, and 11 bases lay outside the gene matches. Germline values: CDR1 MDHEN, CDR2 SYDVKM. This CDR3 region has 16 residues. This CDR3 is CASTRPQGVYTGELFF. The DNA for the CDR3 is TGTGCCAGCACTCGACCTCAGGGGGTTTACACCGGGGAGCTGTTTTTT.

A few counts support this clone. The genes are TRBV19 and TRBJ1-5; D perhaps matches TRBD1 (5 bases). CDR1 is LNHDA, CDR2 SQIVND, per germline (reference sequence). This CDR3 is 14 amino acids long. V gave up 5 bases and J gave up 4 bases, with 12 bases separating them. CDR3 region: CASSPRGGNQPQHF. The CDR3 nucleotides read TGTGCCAGTAGTCCCCGGGGGGGTAATCAGCCCCAGCATTTT.

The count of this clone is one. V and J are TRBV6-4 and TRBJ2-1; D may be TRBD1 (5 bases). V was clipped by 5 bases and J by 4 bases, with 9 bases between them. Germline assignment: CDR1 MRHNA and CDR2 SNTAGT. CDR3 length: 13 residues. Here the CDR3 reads CASSQTEYNEQFF. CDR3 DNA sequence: TGTGCCAGCAGTCAGACAGAGTACAATGAGCAGTTCTTC.

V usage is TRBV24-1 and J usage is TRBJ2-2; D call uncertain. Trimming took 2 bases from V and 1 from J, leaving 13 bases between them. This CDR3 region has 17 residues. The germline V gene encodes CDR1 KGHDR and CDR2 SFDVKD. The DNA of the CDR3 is TGTGCCACCAGTGATTCCGGGCGTAAAATGAACACCGGGGAGCTGTTTTTT. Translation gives CATSDSGRKMNTGELFF.

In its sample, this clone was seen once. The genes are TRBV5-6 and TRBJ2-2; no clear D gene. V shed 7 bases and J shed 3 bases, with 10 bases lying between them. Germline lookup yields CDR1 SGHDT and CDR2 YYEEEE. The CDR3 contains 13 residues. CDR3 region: CASSRPYTGELFF. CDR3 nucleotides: TGTGCCAGCTCCCGACCGTACACCGGGGAGCTGTTTTTT.

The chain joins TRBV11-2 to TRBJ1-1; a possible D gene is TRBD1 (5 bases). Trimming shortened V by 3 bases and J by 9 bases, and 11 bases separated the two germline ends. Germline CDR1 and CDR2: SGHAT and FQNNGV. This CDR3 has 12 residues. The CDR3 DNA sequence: TGTGCCAGCAGCTTCCCCGGGACGAAAGCTTTCTTT. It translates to CASSFPGTKAFF.

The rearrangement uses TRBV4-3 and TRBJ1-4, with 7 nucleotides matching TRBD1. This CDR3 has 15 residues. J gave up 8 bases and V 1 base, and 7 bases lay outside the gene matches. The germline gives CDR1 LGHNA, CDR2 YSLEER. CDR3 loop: CASSQATTGIEKLFF. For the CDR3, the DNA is TGCGCCAGCAGCCAAGCTACGACAGGGATCGAAAAACTGTTTTTT.

The CDR3, as DNA: TGTGCCTGGAGTGTCGGGGCGGGTAGCTCCTACGAGCAGTACTTC. The encoded protein is CAWSVGAGSSYEQYF. The V and J genes are TRBV30 and TRBJ2-7; possibly TRBD1 or TRBD2 for D (5 bases each). Germline lookup yields CDR1 GTSNPN and CDR2 SVGIG (reference sequence). The CDR3 extends over 15 amino acids. V gave up 0 bases and J gave up 0 bases, with 12 bases separating them.

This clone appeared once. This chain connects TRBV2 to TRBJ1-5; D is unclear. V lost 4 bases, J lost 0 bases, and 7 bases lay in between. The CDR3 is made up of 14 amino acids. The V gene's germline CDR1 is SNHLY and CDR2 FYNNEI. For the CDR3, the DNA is TGTGCCAGCAGTGCTCCCTATAGCAATCAGCCCCAGCATTTT. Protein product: CASSAPYSNQPQHF.

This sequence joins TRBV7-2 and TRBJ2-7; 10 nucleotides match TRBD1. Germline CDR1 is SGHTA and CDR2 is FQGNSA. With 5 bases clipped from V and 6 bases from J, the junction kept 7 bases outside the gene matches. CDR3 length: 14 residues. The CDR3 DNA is TGTGCCAGCAGCCCCGGGACAGGGGTTCCCGAGCAGTACTTC. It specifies CASSPGTGVPEQYF.

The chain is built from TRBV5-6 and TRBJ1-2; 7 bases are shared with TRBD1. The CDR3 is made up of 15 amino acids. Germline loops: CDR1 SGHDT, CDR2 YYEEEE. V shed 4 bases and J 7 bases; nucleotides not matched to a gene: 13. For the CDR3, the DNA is TGTGCCAGCAGCCAACCATCGACAGGGAATATTGGCTACACCTTC. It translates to CASSQPSTGNIGYTF.